The rows below give T cell receptor beta chains drawn from one sample of a study of cytomegalovirus exposure and HLA in healthy donors. Clones were sequenced by immunoSEQ multiplex PCR, and TCRdb holds only the in-frame ones, with some missing. The data contain around 99,000 clones, around 82% of them singletons. Sample: PBMCs. These receptors came from a man aged 40-50 years in good health and CMV-seronegative. The CDR3 runs from the conserved cysteine through the conserved F or W. D genes are given only for firm matches. Size values are once, few and many counts, or a class for expanded clones, and some rows have none.

>TRBV7-9|TRBJ2-7|.|TRBD1
TGTGCCAGCAGCGGGGACAGCTACGAGCAGTACTTC
CASSGDSYEQYF
>TRBV5-1|TRBJ1-1|few|.
TGCGCCAGCAGCTTGGCCTCATCGGGTATGAACACTGAAGCTTTCTTT
CASSLASSGMNTEAFF
>TRBV25-1|TRBJ1-1|.|.
TGTGCCAGCAGTTCAACCTACGGCGGGGCCACTGAAGCTTTCTTT
CASSSTYGGATEAFF
>TRBV7-6|TRBJ2-3|.|TRBD2
TGTGCCAGCAGCTCCCTATCGGTAGCGGGGGGTGGAGATACGCAGTATTTT
CASSSLSVAGGGDTQYF
>TRBV7-3|TRBJ2-2|.|.
TGTGCCAGCAGCTTTCAGGGATCCGGGGAGCTGTTTTTT
CASSFQGSGELFF
>TRBV19|TRBJ2-7|.|TRBD2
TGTGCCAGTAGTATGGCTAGCGGGGCCTACGAGCAGTACTTC
CASSMASGAYEQYF
>TRBV5-1|TRBJ1-1|.|TRBD1
TGCGCCAGCAGCTTAGACCAGGGGGGCCTCTTGAACACTGAGGCTTTCTTT
CASSLDQGGLLNTEAFF
>TRBV2|TRBJ1-4|.|.
TGTGCCAGCAGGACGCAACAGGGCGGTTATGAAAAACTGTTTTTT
CASRTQQGGYEKLFF
>TRBV7-9|TRBJ2-3|.|TRBD1
TGTGCCAGCACCCCAGGGGGCTTCGCAGATACGCAGTATTTT
CASTPGGFADTQYF
>TRBV5-1|TRBJ1-5|.|.
TGCGCCAGCAGCTTGGGCTCAGGGAGCAATCAGCCCCAGCATTTT
CASSLGSGSNQPQHF
>TRBV11-2|TRBJ1-1|.|.
TGTGCCAGCAGCTTAAAGCAGGGTCTCGCTGAAGCTTTCTTT
CASSLKQGLAEAFF
>TRBV2|TRBJ2-3|.|TRBD2
TGTGCCAGCAGTGAAAACCTTTTCTTTAGCGGGAGAAACACAGATACGCAGTATTTT
CASSENLFFSGRNTDTQYF
>TRBV5-1|TRBJ1-1|.|TRBD1
TGCGCCAGCAGCGATCGGGACAGGGGGCCGAACACTGAAGCTTTCTTT
CASSDRDRGPNTEAFF
>TRBV27|TRBJ2-7|.|TRBD1
TGTGCCAGCAGTCCGCGGACAGGGGGGTACGAGCAGTACTTC
CASSPRTGGYEQYF
>TRBV6-1|TRBJ2-2|.|TRBD1
TGTGCCAGCAGTGAAGGGGTACAGGGGGCCGGGGAGCTGTTTTTT
CASSEGVQGAGELFF
>TRBV23-1|TRBJ2-7|.|TRBD1
TGCGCCAGCAGTCAATCCACGGGACAGACCTACGAGCAGTACTTC
CASSQSTGQTYEQYF
>TRBV9|TRBJ2-7|.|TRBD1
TGTGCCAGCAGCGCTCGGGACAGGGGGAGGTACGAGCAGTACTTC
CASSARDRGRYEQYF
>TRBV27|TRBJ2-7|once|TRBD2
TGTGCCAGCAGGACCGGGACTATTACCTACGAGCAGTACTTC
CASRTGTITYEQYF
>TRBV7-9|TRBJ2-2|.|TRBD1
TGTGCCAGCAGCTTACCCGAGGACAGGGCGAACACCGGGGAGCTGTTTTTT
CASSLPEDRANTGELFF
>TRBV7-9|TRBJ1-6|.|TRBD1
TGTGCCAGCAGCGAGGGACAGGGAGAAAATTCACCCCTCCACTTT
CASSEGQGENSPLHF
>TRBV10-2|TRBJ2-1|.|TRBD2
TGCGCCAGCAGTGCCGCGGGGGGCCCGGAGCAGTTCTTC
CASSAAGGPEQFF
>TRBV5-1|TRBJ2-3|.|.
TGCGCCAGCAGCTCCAGGACTATCACCACAGATACGCAGTATTTT
CASSSRTITTDTQYF
>TRBV11-2|TRBJ2-7|.|TRBD1
TGTGCCAGCAGCTTAGGGGGACAGGGTTACGAGCAGTACTTC
CASSLGGQGYEQYF
>TRBV27|TRBJ1-2|.|TRBD1
TGTGCCAGCAGACCCGGACAGGGCGGTGGCTACACCTTC
CASRPGQGGGYTF
>TRBV4-2|TRBJ2-3|.|.
TGTGCCAGCAGCCAAGCTCAGACTACAGATACGCAGTATTTT
CASSQAQTTDTQYF
>TRBV5-1|TRBJ2-5|.|.
TGCGCCAGCAGCTTGACGGGGGGCACTCAAGAGACCCAGTACTTC
CASSLTGGTQETQYF
>TRBV20-1|TRBJ1-2|.|TRBD1
TGCAGTGCTCGACAGGGGGTTGGCTACACCTTC
CSARQGVGYTF
>TRBV6-5|TRBJ2-2|.|.
TGTGCCAGCAATCCGGGACAAAACACCGGGGAGCTGTTTTTT
CASNPGQNTGELFF
>TRBV7-2|TRBJ2-2|.|TRBD1
TGTGCCAGCAGATACGGACAGGTTGGGGAGCTGTTTTTT
CASRYGQVGELFF
>TRBV9|TRBJ1-3|once|.
TGTGCCAGCAGCGCCTCCGGTGCCCCTGGAAACACCATATATTTT
CASSASGAPGNTIYF
>TRBV27|TRBJ1-1|.|.
TGTGCCAGCAGTTTAAAATTTAGACAGACAGGGAACACTGAAGCTTTCTTT
CASSLKFRQTGNTEAFF